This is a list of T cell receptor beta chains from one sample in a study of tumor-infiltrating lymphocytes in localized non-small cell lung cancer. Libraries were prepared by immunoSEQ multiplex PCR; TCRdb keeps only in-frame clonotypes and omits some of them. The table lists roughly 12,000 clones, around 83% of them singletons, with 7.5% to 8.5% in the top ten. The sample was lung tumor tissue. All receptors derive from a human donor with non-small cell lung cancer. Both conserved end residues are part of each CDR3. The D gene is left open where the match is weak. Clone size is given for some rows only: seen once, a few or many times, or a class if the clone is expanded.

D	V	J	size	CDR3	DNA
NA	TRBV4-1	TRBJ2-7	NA	CASSQDPGSYEQYF	TGCGCCAGCAGCCAAGACCCAGGGTCCTACGAGCAGTACTTC
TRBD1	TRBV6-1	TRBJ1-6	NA	CASSVGQSERISPLHF	TGTGCCAGCAGTGTGGGACAGAGCGAGCGGATTTCACCCCTCCACTTT
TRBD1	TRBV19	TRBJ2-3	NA	CASSIEDGTEITDTQYF	TGTGCCAGTAGTATAGAGGACGGGACAGAAATCACAGATACGCAGTATTTT
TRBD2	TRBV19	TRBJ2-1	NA	CASSMTSGMVVNEQFF	TGTGCCAGTAGTATGACTAGCGGGATGGTTGTCAATGAGCAGTTCTTC
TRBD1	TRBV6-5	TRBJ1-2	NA	CASGIPGQGSYGYTF	TGTGCCAGCGGGATACCGGGACAGGGTTCCTATGGCTACACCTTC
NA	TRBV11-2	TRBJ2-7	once	CASSSTSTGIIAYEQYF	TGTGCCAGCAGCTCCACCTCGACAGGAATCATAGCCTACGAGCAGTACTTC
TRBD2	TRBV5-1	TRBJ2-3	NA	CASSSTGLATDTQYF	TGCGCCAGCAGCTCCACCGGACTAGCCACAGATACGCAGTATTTT
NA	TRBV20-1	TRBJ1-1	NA	CSASETEAFF	TGCAGTGCTAGTGAAACTGAAGCTTTCTTT
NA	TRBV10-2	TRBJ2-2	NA	CASSEVAPAGELFF	TGCGCCAGCAGTGAGGTCGCCCCCGCCGGGGAGCTGTTTTTT
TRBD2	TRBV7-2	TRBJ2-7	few	CASSLKAGGPREQYF	TGTGCCAGCAGCTTAAAAGCGGGGGGCCCCCGCGAGCAGTACTTC
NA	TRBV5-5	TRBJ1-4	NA	CASSLVLGGGEKLFF	TGTGCCAGCAGCTTGGTCCTTGGGGGTGGTGAAAAACTGTTTTTT
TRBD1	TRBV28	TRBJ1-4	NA	CASSTGTGGRNEKLFF	TGTGCCAGCAGTACGGGGACAGGAGGACGAAATGAAAAACTGTTTTTT
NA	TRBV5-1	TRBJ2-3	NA	CASSLELGVADTQYF	TGCGCCAGCAGCTTGGAGTTAGGGGTAGCAGATACGCAGTATTTT
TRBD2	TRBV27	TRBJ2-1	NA	CASSLWVAGSGDEQFF	TGTGCCAGCAGTTTATGGGTAGCGGGGTCCGGGGATGAGCAGTTCTTC
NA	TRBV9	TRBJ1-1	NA	CASSDAQGGTGHTEAFF	TGTGCCAGCAGCGATGCGCAGGGAGGGACGGGTCACACTGAAGCTTTCTTT
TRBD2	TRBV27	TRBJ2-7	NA	CASSPGTSGRAYEQYF	TGTGCCAGCAGTCCCGGGACTAGCGGGAGGGCTTACGAGCAGTACTTC
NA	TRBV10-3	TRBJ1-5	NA	CAISESEDQPQHF	TGTGCCATCAGTGAGTCTGAGGATCAGCCCCAGCATTTT
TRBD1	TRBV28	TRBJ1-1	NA	CASDREDTEAFF	TGTGCTTCGGACAGGGAGGACACTGAAGCTTTCTTT
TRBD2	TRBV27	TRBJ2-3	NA	CASSLRGRAADTQYF	TGTGCCAGCAGTTTACGTGGGAGGGCCGCAGATACGCAGTATTTT
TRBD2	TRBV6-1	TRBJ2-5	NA	CASSVTSGGAGETQYF	TGTGCCAGCAGTGTAACTAGCGGGGGGGCCGGCGAGACCCAGTACTTC
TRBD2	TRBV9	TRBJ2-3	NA	CASSVTSGTSTDTQYF	TGTGCCAGCAGCGTAACTAGCGGAACCAGCACAGATACGCAGTATTTT
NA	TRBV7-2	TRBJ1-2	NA	CASSSPRAYGYTF	TGTGCCAGCAGCTCCCCTCGGGCCTATGGCTACACCTTC
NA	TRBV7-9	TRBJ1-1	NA	CASSLRGGDEAFF	TGTGCCAGCAGCTTACGCGGGGGGGATGAAGCTTTCTTT
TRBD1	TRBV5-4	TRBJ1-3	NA	CASSLGQGASGNTIYF	TGTGCCAGCAGCTTAGGGCAGGGGGCTTCTGGAAACACCATATATTTT
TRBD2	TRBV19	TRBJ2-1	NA	CASSAASGVNNEQFF	TGTGCCAGTAGTGCAGCTAGCGGGGTGAACAATGAGCAGTTCTTC
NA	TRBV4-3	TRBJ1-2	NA	CASSQGQSLNYGYTF	TGCGCCAGCAGCCAAGGACAGTCTCTGAACTATGGCTACACCTTC
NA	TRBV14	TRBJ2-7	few	CASSQDRSYEQYF	TGTGCCAGCAGCCAAGACCGTTCCTACGAGCAGTACTTC
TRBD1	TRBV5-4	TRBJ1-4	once	CASSLGQGMDEKLFF	TGTGCCAGCAGCTTGGGACAGGGGATGGATGAAAAACTGTTTTTT
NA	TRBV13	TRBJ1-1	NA	CASSLVAGTLNTEAFF	TGTGCCAGCAGCTTAGTAGCCGGGACACTGAACACTGAAGCTTTCTTT
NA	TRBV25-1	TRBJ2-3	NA	CASSESRLAGTDTQYF	TGTGCCAGCAGTGAATCCAGGTTAGCGGGCACAGATACGCAGTATTTT
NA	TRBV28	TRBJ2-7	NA	CASSPRRKEREQYF	TGTGCCAGCAGCCCTAGGAGGAAGGAAAGGGAGCAGTACTTC
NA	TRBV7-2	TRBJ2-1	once	CASSFTGPNEQFF	TGTGCCAGCAGCTTTACGGGTCCCAATGAGCAGTTCTTC
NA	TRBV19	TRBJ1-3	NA	CASSSEPLIGGNTIYF	TGTGCCAGTAGTTCGGAGCCCCTTATTGGGGGAAACACCATATATTTT
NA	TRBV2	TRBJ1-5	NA	CASREGMGPQHF	TGTGCCAGCAGGGAGGGGATGGGGCCCCAGCATTTT
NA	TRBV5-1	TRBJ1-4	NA	CASSSVGLDEKLFF	TGCGCCAGCAGCTCAGTGGGGTTAGATGAAAAACTGTTTTTT
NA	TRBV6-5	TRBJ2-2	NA	CASSYPSGWNTGELFF	TGTGCCAGCAGTTACCCCAGCGGCTGGAACACCGGGGAGCTGTTTTTT
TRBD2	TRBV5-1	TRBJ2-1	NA	CASSLVTSGGDGNEQFF	TGCGCCAGCAGCTTGGTTACTAGCGGGGGGGATGGCAATGAGCAGTTCTTC
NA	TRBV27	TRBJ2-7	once	CASRPPIGAMYEQYF	TGTGCCAGCAGACCCCCAATTGGGGCCATGTATGAGCAGTACTTC
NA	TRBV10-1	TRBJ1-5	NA	CASTTGTPLGENQPQHF	TGCGCCAGCACCACCGGGACACCCCTGGGGGAGAATCAGCCCCAGCATTTT
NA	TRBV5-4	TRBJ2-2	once	CASSLGGGGLNTGELFF	TGTGCCAGCAGCTTGGGGGGAGGGGGCTTAAACACCGGGGAGCTGTTTTTT
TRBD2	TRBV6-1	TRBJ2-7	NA	CASSEGPPGLANRYEQYF	TGTGCCAGCAGTGAGGGCCCCCCCGGACTAGCGAACAGATACGAACAGTACTTC
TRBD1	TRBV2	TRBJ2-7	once	CASSDGQGVSYEQYF	TGTGCCAGCAGTGACGGACAGGGTGTCTCCTACGAGCAGTACTTC
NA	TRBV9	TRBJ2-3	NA	CASSVGPQGADTQYF	TGTGCCAGCAGCGTCGGGCCTCAAGGGGCAGATACGCAGTATTTT
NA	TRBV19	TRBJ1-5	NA	CASSIWGNSNQPQHF	TGTGCCAGTAGTATCTGGGGAAATAGCAATCAGCCCCAGCATTTT